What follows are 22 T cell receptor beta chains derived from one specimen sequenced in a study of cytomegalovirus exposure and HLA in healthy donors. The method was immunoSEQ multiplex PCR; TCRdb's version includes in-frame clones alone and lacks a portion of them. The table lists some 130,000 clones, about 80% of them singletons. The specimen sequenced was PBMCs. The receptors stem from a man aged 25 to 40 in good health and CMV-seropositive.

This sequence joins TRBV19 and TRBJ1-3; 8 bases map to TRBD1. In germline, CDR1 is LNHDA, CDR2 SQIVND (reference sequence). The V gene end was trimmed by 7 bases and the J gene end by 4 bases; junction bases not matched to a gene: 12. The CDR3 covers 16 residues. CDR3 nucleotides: TGTGCCAGTACCGGGATCTACGGACAGGGAGGAAACACCATATATTTT. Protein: CASTGIYGQGGNTIYF.

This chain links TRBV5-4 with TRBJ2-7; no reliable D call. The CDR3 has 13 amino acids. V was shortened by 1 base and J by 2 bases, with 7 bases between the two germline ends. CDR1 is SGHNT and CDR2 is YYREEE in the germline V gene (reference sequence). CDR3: CASSLPGTYEQYF. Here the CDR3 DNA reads TGTGCCAGCAGCTTGCCGGGTACCTACGAGCAGTACTTC.

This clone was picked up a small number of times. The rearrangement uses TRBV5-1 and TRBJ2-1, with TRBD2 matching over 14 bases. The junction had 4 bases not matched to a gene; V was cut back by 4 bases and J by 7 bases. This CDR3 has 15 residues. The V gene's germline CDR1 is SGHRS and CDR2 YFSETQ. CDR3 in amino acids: CASSLWTSGRNEQFF. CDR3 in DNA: TGCGCCAGCAGCCTGTGGACTAGCGGGAGGAATGAGCAGTTCTTC. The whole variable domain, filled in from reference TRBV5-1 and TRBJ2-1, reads KAGVTQTPRYLIKTRGQQVTLSCSPISGHRSVSWYQQTPGQGLQFLFEYFSETQRNKGNFPGRFSGRQFSNSRSEMNVSTLELGDSALYLCASSLWTSGRNEQFFGPGTRLTVL.

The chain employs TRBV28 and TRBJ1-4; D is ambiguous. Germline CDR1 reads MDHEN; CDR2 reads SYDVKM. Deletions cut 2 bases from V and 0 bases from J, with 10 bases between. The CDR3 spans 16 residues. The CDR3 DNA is TGTGCCAGCAGTTTAGCGGGGTTTGCAACTAATGAAAAACTGTTTTTT. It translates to CASSLAGFATNEKLFF.

The CDR3 sequence: CASSTPGTEYGYTF. DNA of the CDR3: TGTGCCAGCAGCACTCCTGGGACAGAGTATGGCTACACCTTC. The chain recombines TRBV7-2 with TRBJ1-2; 7 nucleotides line up with TRBD1. V trimming: 5 bases; J trimming: 5 bases; junction bases outside the gene matches: 8. Per the germline V gene, CDR1 is SGHTA and CDR2 is FQGNSA. CDR3 size: 14 residues.

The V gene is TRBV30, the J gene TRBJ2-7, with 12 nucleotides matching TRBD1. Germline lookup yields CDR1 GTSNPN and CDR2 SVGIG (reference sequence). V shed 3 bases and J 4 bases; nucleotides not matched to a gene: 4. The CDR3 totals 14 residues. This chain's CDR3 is CAWRGTGGWYEQYF. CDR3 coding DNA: TGTGCCTGGAGGGGGACAGGGGGCTGGTACGAGCAGTACTTC.

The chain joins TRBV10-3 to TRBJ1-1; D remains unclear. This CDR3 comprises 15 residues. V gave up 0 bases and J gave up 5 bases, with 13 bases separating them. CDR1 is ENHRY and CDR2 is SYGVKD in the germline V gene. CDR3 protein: CAISESLGSGTEAFF. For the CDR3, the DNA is TGTGCCATCAGTGAGTCCCTAGGGTCGGGGACTGAAGCTTTCTTT.

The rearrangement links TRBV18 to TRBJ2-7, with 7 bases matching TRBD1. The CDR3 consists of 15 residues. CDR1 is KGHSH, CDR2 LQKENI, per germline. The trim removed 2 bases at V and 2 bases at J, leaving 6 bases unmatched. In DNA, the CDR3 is TGTGCCAGCTCACCAAACAGGGGCTTCACCTACGAGCAGTACTTC. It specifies CASSPNRGFTYEQYF. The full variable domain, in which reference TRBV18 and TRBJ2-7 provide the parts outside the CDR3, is NAGVMQNPRHLVRRRGQEARLRCSPMKGHSHVYWYRQLPEEGLKFMVYLQKENIIDESGMPKERFSAEFPKEGPSILRIQQVVRGDSAAYFCASSPNRGFTYEQYFGPGTRLTVT.

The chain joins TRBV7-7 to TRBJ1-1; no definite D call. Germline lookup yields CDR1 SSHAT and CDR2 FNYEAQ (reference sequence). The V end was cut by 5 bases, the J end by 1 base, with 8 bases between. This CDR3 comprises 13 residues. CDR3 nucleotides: TGTGCCAGCAGCATACAAGAGAACACTGAAGCTTTCTTT. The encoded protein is CASSIQENTEAFF.

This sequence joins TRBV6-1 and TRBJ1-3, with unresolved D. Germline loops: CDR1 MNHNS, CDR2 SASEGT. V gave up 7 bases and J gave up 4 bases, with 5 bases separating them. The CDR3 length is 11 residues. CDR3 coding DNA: TGTGCCAGCACCATGGGAAACACCATATATTTT. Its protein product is CASTMGNTIYF.

CDR3 loop: CASSGGTSGGPGETQYF. As DNA, the CDR3 is TGTGCCAGCAGTGGGGGTACTAGCGGGGGGCCGGGAGAGACCCAGTACTTC. The rearrangement joins TRBV27 to TRBJ2-5; 12 bases are a match to TRBD2. Unmatched junction bases numbered 11, after V lost 5 bases and J lost 4 bases. The V gene's germline CDR1 is MNHEY and CDR2 SMNVEV (reference sequence). There are 17 residues in the CDR3.

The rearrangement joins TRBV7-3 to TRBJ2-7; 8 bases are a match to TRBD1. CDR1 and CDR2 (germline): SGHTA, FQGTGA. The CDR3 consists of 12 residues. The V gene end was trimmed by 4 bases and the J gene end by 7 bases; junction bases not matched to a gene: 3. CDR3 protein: CASSSTGGEQYF. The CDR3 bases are TGTGCCAGCAGCTCTACAGGGGGGGAGCAGTACTTC.

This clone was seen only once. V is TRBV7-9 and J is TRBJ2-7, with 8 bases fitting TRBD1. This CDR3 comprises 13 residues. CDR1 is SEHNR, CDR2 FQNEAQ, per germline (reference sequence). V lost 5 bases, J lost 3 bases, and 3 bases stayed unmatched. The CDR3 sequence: CASSPGQGYEQYF. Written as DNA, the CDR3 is TGTGCCAGCAGCCCAGGACAGGGCTACGAGCAGTACTTC.

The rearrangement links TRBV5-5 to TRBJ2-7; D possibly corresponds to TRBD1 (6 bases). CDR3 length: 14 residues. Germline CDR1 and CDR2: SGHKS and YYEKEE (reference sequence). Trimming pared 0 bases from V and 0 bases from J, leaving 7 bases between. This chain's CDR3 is CASSLGGPSYEQYF. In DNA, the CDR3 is TGTGCCAGCAGCTTGGGGGGGCCCTCCTACGAGCAGTACTTC. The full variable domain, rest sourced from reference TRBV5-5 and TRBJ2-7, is DAGVTQSPTHLIKTRGQQVTLRCSPISGHKSVSWYQQVLGQGPQFIFQYYEKEERGRGNFPDRFSARQFPNYSSELNVNALLLGDSALYLCASSLGGPSYEQYFGPGTRLTVT.

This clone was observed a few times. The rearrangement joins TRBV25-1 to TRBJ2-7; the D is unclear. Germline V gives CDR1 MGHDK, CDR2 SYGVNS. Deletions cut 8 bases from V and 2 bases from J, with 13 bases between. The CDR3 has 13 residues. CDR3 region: CASSHRTPYEQYF. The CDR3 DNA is TGTGCCAGCTCTCACCGTACACCCTACGAGCAGTACTTC.

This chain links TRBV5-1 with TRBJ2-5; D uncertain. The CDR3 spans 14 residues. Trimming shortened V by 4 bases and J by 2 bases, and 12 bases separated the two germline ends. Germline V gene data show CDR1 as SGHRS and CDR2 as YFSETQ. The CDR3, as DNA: TGCGCCAGCAGCCCACCGGCGCGGCAAGAGACCCAGTACTTC. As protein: CASSPPARQETQYF.

In nucleotides, the CDR3 is TGTGCCAGCAGCTTAAAGACAGGGGGAAGCTCCTACGAGCAGTACTTC. Residues: CASSLKTGGSSYEQYF. The chain is built from TRBV13 and TRBJ2-7; 9 positions match TRBD1. CDR1 is PRHDT and CDR2 is FYEKMQ in the germline V gene (reference sequence). The length of the CDR3 is 16 residues. Trimming removed 2 bases from V and 0 bases from J; junction bases left unmatched: 5.

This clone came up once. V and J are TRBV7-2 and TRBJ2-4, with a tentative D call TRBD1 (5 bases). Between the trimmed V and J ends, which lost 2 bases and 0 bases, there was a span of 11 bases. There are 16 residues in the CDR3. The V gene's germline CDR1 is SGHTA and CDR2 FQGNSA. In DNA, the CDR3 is TGTGCCAGCAGCTTAAGGGGAAGTCTAGCCAAAAACATTCAGTACTTC. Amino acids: CASSLRGSLAKNIQYF.

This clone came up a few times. The chain's CDR3 is CASSPRTAVTGLFF. The CDR3 region has the DNA TGTGCCAGCAGCCCCCGGACAGCGGTAACTGGACTGTTTTTT. This chain joins TRBV7-8 and TRBJ1-4, with D possibly matching TRBD1 (6 bases). Germline CDR1 and CDR2: SGHVS and FQNEAQ. The CDR3 runs to 14 residues. Trimming removed 5 bases at V and 13 bases at J, with 20 bases between.

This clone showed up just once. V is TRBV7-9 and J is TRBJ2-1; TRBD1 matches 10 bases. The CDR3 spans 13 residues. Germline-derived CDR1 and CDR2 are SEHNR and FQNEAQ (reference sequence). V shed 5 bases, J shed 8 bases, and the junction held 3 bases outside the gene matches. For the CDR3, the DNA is TGTGCCAGCAGCGAGGGGACAGGGGATGAGCAGTTCTTC. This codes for CASSEGTGDEQFF.

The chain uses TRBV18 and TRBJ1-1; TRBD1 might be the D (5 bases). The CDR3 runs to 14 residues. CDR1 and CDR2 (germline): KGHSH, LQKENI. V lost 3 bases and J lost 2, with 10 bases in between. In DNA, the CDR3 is TGTGCCAGCTCACCCCTGACAGATAACACTGAAGCTTTCTTT. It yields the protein CASSPLTDNTEAFF. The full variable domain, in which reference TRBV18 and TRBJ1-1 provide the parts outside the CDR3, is NAGVMQNPRHLVRRRGQEARLRCSPMKGHSHVYWYRQLPEEGLKFMVYLQKENIIDESGMPKERFSAEFPKEGPSILRIQQVVRGDSAAYFCASSPLTDNTEAFFGQGTRLTVV.

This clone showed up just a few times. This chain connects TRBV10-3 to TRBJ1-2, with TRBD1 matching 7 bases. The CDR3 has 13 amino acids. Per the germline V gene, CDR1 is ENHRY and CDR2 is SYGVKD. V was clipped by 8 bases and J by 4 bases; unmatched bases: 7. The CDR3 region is CAIGSGDSYGYTF. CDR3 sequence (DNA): TGTGCCATCGGTAGCGGGGACAGCTATGGCTACACCTTC.